Presented here are 20 T cell receptor beta chains from one specimen sequenced in a study of cytomegalovirus exposure and HLA in healthy donors. With 60 Vbeta and 13 Jbeta primers, the PCR was carried out. The method was immunoSEQ multiplex PCR; TCRdb's version includes in-frame clones alone and lacks a portion of them. The specimen's table records roughly 40,000 clones. The sample consisted of PBMCs. The receptor source for this set is a man aged 35-49 years in good health and CMV-seropositive.

V and J are TRBV4-2 and TRBJ2-1; 7 bases line up with TRBD2. V shed 0 bases, J shed 9 bases, and the junction held 2 bases outside the gene matches. CDR1 and CDR2 (germline): LGHNA, YNFKEQ. CDR3 size: 13 residues. CDR3 residues: CASSQDREGEQFF. As DNA, the CDR3 is TGTGCCAGCAGCCAAGACAGGGAGGGTGAGCAGTTCTTC.

The rearrangement uses TRBV9 and TRBJ1-4; tentatively, D is TRBD1 (5 bases). The germline V and J ends were trimmed by 0 bases and 0 bases, with 6 bases remaining between them. CDR1 SGDLS and CDR2 YYNGEE come from the germline V gene. The CDR3 extends over 15 amino acids. In nucleotides, the CDR3 is TGTGCCAGCAGCGTAGGGACAACAACTAATGAAAAACTGTTTTTT. Its protein product is CASSVGTTTNEKLFF.

This chain connects TRBV30 to TRBJ2-3; 9 bases map to TRBD2. The V gene's germline CDR1 is GTSNPN and CDR2 SVGIG (reference sequence). Trimming removed 8 bases from V and 7 bases from J; junction bases left unmatched: 10. CDR3 size: 13 residues. This CDR3 reads CALEAGGPNTQYF. CDR3 DNA sequence: TGTGCCCTTGAGGCGGGAGGGCCTAATACGCAGTATTTT.

This chain links TRBV10-2 with TRBJ2-7, with D unresolved. V lost 8 bases to trimming and J lost 6 bases, with 11 bases between them. CDR1 WSHSY and CDR2 SAAADI come from the germline V gene. The CDR3 sequence is 11 residues long. The CDR3 nucleotides are TGCGCCAGCGGCCCCCAAATCGAGCAGTACTTC. Translation: CASGPQIEQYF.

The chain links TRBV10-3 to TRBJ2-7, with a weak D call TRBD2 (5 bases). Germline CDR1 ENHRY, CDR2 SYGVKD. This CDR3 spans 12 amino acids. V lost 9 bases and J 7 bases, leaving 16 bases between the germline ends. The CDR3: CAISVPSGEQYF. The DNA of the CDR3 is TGTGCCATTTCGGTCCCTTCGGGGGAGCAGTACTTC.

The chain uses TRBV7-9 and TRBJ2-3; TRBD1 agrees at 12 bases. Germline CDR1 reads SEHNR; CDR2 reads FQNEAQ (reference sequence). The V and J ends lost 4 bases and 5 bases, in that order; junction bases with no gene match: 1. The CDR3 sequence is 14 residues long. CDR3 loop: CASSWDRGQDTQYF. The CDR3 coding sequence is TGTGCCAGCAGCTGGGACAGGGGGCAAGATACGCAGTATTTT.

The chain uses TRBV27 and TRBJ2-2; 13 nucleotides line up with TRBD2. Germline CDR1 and CDR2: MNHEY and SMNVEV (reference sequence). This CDR3 contains 14 residues. V shed 5 bases, J shed 10 bases, and the junction held 4 bases outside the gene matches. The CDR3, as DNA: TGTGCCAGCAGTACTAGCGGGAGGGCCTTGGAGCTGTTTTTT. Residues: CASSTSGRALELFF.

The chain joins TRBV9 to TRBJ1-1; TRBD1 matches at 8 bases. The CDR3 loop spans 16 amino acids. J gave up 1 base and V 0 bases, and 5 bases lay outside the gene matches. Germline assignment: CDR1 SGDLS and CDR2 YYNGEE. The CDR3: CASSVAFGQGNTEAFF. DNA of the CDR3: TGTGCCAGCAGCGTAGCCTTCGGACAGGGGAACACTGAAGCTTTCTTT. The entire variable domain, with the rest obtained from reference TRBV9 and TRBJ1-1, is as follows: DSGVTQTPKHLITATGQRVTLRCSPRSGDLSVYWYQQSLDQGLQFLIQYYNGEERAKGNILERFSAQQFPDLHSELNLSSLELGDSALYFCASSVAFGQGNTEAFFGQGTRLTVV.

The J gene is TRBJ1-4, the V gene TRBV30; 7 bases line up with TRBD1. Germline lookup yields CDR1 GTSNPN and CDR2 SVGIG (reference sequence). The V segment lost 4 bases and the J segment 7 bases; nucleotides outside the gene matches: 6. The length of the CDR3 is 13 residues. The CDR3, as DNA: TGTGCCTGGACCGACAGGGTGGGTGAAAAACTGTTTTTT. Amino acid sequence: CAWTDRVGEKLFF. Full variable domain (rest looked up from reference TRBV30 and TRBJ1-4): SQTIHQWPATLVQPVGSPLSLECTVEGTSNPNLYWYRQAAGRGLQLLFYSVGIGQISSEVPQNLSASRPQDRQFILSSKKLLLSDSGFYLCAWTDRVGEKLFFGSGTQLSVL.

CDR3 nucleotide sequence: TGTGCCAGCAGGCAGGGCCCGACGGCTGAGCAGTACTTC. As protein: CASRQGPTAEQYF. The V gene is TRBV27, the J gene TRBJ2-7; maybe TRBD1 (5 bases). There are 13 residues in the CDR3. CDR1 is MNHEY, CDR2 SMNVEV, per germline (reference sequence). V lost 6 bases, J lost 7 bases, and 16 bases lay in between.

The chain joins TRBV25-1 to TRBJ1-5; 11 nucleotides agree with TRBD1. Germline lookup yields CDR1 MGHDK and CDR2 SYGVNS. V dropped 4 bases and J dropped 7; count of bases not matched to a gene: 6. The CDR3 is 15 residues long. CDR3 DNA: TGTGCCAGCAGTGGGCGGACAGGGGGCGGCCAGCCCCAGCATTTT. Encoded protein: CASSGRTGGGQPQHF. Supplemented by reference TRBV25-1 and TRBJ1-5, the full variable domain reads EADIYQTPRYLVIGTGKKITLECSQTMGHDKMYWYQQDPGMELHLIHYSYGVNSTEKGDLSSESTVSRIRTEHFPLTLESARPSHTSQYLCASSGRTGGGQPQHFGDGTRLSIL.

The chain couples TRBV27 to TRBJ1-4; D might be TRBD1 (5 bases). The CDR3 loop spans 15 amino acids. Trimming pared 4 bases from V and 12 bases from J, leaving 21 bases between. CDR1 MNHEY and CDR2 SMNVEV come from the germline V gene (reference sequence). The CDR3 DNA reads as TGTGCCAGCAGTTCGGGGGACGGGCTAATGAAGCAACTGTTTTTT. This sequence encodes CASSSGDGLMKQLFF.

This sequence joins TRBV7-9 and TRBJ2-3; D is perhaps TRBD2 (5 bases). The CDR3 is made up of 14 amino acids. Germline V lookup: CDR1 SEHNR, CDR2 FQNEAQ (reference sequence). V was pared by 4 bases and J by 7 bases, with 15 bases between. CDR3 amino acids: CASSYDYIANTQYF. CDR3 DNA: TGTGCCAGCAGCTACGACTATATCGCGAATACGCAGTATTTT.

J is TRBJ1-5 and V is TRBV27; D possibly corresponds to TRBD1 (6 bases). Trimming cost V 5 bases and J 4 bases, with 9 bases left between them. The CDR3 consists of 13 residues. In germline, CDR1 is MNHEY, CDR2 SMNVEV (reference sequence). The CDR3 DNA follows: TGTGCCAGCAGTGTCAGGGGTAATCAGCCCCAGCATTTT. Its protein product is CASSVRGNQPQHF.

V and J are TRBV20-1 and TRBJ1-1; no clear D gene. CDR1 is DFQATT and CDR2 is SNEGSKA in the germline V gene (reference sequence). Deletions cut 6 bases from V and 1 base from J, with 3 bases between. The CDR3 length is 10 residues. CDR3 residues: CSAGNTEAFF. The CDR3 bases are TGCAGTGCCGGGAACACTGAAGCTTTCTTT.

The J gene is TRBJ2-2, the V gene TRBV14; D perhaps matches TRBD1 (5 bases). Per the germline V gene, CDR1 is SGHDN and CDR2 is FVKESK. Trimming left V 5 bases short and J 7 bases short, with 20 bases between. The CDR3 runs to 16 residues. CDR3 bases: TGTGCCAGCAGCTATCGACAGATGACATCGGTCGGGGAGCTGTTTTTT. As protein: CASSYRQMTSVGELFF.

The chain combines TRBV27 with TRBJ1-1, with 9 bases aligning to TRBD1. Germline V gives CDR1 MNHEY, CDR2 SMNVEV (reference sequence). The J segment lost 0 bases and the V segment lost 6 bases, leaving 2 bases of the junction unmatched. CDR3 length equals 14 residues. The CDR3 DNA is TGTGCCAGCAGGGACAGGGGCATGAACACTGAAGCTTTCTTT. Encoded protein: CASRDRGMNTEAFF.

The chain joins TRBV9 to TRBJ2-1; D unclear. The CDR3 has 9 residues. CDR1 SGDLS and CDR2 YYNGEE come from the germline V gene. Trimming stripped 8 bases from V and 8 bases from J, with 5 bases between. CDR3 nucleotides: TGTGCCAGGCGAGATGAGCAGTTCTTC. Translation gives CARRDEQFF.

The chain has TRBV11-3 and TRBJ2-7, with TRBD2 matching over 12 bases. This CDR3 is built from 17 residues. CDR1 is SGHNT, CDR2 YENEEA, per germline. V lost 2 bases and J lost 3; bases outside the gene matches: 8. CDR3 in amino acids: CASSLQLLAGGDYEQYF. CDR3 nucleotide sequence: TGTGCCAGCAGCTTACAACTACTAGCGGGAGGAGACTACGAGCAGTACTTC.

The rearrangement joins TRBV18 to TRBJ2-3; 10 nucleotides line up with TRBD1. CDR1 and CDR2 from the germline V gene are KGHSH and LQKENI. The V segment lost 6 bases and the J segment 2 bases; nucleotides outside the gene matches: 5. The CDR3 runs 15 residues. CDR3 amino acids: CASSPGTGVTDTQYF. The CDR3 region has the DNA TGTGCCAGCTCGCCCGGGACAGGGGTCACAGATACGCAGTATTTT.